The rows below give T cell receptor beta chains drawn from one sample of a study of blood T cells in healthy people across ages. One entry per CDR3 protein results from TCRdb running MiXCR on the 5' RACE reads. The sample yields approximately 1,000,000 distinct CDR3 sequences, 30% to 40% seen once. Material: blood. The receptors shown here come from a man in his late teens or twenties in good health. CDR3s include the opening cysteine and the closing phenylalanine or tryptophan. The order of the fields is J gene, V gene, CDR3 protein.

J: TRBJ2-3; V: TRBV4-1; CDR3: CASLSGGDTQYF
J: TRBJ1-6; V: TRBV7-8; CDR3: CASSLRQTPLHF
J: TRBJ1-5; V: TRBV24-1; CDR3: CATSDFTGPHSNQPQHF
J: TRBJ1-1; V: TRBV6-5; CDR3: CASSYVGGNTEAFF
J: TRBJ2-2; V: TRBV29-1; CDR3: CSVAGVDGGELFF
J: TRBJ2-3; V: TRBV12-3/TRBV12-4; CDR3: CASSFTAGGPNTQYF
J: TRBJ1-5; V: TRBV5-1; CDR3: CASSLESNQPQHF
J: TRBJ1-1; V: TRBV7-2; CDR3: CASSLDRSEAFF
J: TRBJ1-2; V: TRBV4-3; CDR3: CASSQDRGGSFYGYTF
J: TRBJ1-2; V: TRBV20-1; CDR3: CSALPAWTGPNYGYTF
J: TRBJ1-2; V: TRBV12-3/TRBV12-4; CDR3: CASSTRWTLYGYTF
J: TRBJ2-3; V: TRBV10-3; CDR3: CAISEPQANIDTQYF
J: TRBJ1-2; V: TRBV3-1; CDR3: CASSPPASANYAYTF
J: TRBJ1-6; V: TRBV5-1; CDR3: CASSLTPSSYNSPLHF
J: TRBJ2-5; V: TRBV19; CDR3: CASKSPGMVTQYF
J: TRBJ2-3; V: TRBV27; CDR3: CASSLGSANTDTQYF
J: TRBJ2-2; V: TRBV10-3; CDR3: CAITESPNTGELFF
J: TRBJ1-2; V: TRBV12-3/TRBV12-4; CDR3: CASTAAPGRGYTF
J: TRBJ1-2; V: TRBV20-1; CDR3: CSAPTGSGGYTF
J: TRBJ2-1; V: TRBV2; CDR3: CASSFGEQFF
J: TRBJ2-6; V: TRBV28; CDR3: CATKTGGGANVLTF
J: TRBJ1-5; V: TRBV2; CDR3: CASSTGGLSNQPQHF
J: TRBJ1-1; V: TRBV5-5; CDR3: CASSFTPGEAFF
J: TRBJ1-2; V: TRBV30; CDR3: CAISVTGLTYGHTF
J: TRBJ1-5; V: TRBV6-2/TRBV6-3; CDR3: CASVADSNQPQHF
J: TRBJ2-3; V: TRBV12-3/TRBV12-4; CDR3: CASSFFQVTDTQYF